A selection of T cell receptor beta chains follows, all from one sample in a study of blood T cell repertoires in COVID-19. Method: immunoSEQ multiplex PCR; TCRdb's copy keeps in-frame clones and lacks some. Here the sample spans 120,000 or so clones, approximately 80% being singletons. The sequencing sample was made of peripheral blood. The receptors shown here come from a man in his 60s with acute or convalescent COVID-19. Both conserved end residues are trimmed from each CDR3.

cdr3_aa j_call cdr3_length v_call
ASKQSTDTQY TRBJ2-3 10 TRBV5-1
ASKPGQASPGELF TRBJ2-2 13 TRBV5-1
ASSLGTGTISYNEQF TRBJ2-1 15 TRBV5-1
ASSLLARSTDTQY TRBJ2-3 13 TRBV27
ASSELMGTESNTIY TRBJ1-3 14 TRBV6-1
ASSLVRLSGYT TRBJ1-2 11 TRBV4-1
ASSLDGQGVYGYT TRBJ1-2 13 TRBV5-1
ASSPDRDNSPLH TRBJ1-6 12 TRBV27
AWMAWRASNKETQY TRBJ2-5 14 TRBV30
ASSDPGTGDSNEKLF TRBJ1-4 15 TRBV2
AIRDRGDTEAF TRBJ1-1 11 TRBV10-3
ASSLGLAIGELF TRBJ2-2 12 TRBV4-1
ASSATGTSTNNEQF TRBJ2-1 14 TRBV5-1
ASSRLGRGLGQY TRBJ2-7 12 TRBV3-1/TRBV3-2
ASTRETLYEQY TRBJ2-7 11 TRBV10-2
ASSLARGRNQPQH TRBJ1-5 13 TRBV11-3
ASIDRTRKGAGELF TRBJ2-2 14 TRBV27
ASSRGSADTQY TRBJ2-3 11 TRBV28
ASSSRTGGFGYT TRBJ1-2 12 TRBV7-8
ASSPGGFGETQY TRBJ2-5 12 TRBV5-1
ASSEVYLASLTQY TRBJ2-3 13 TRBV6-1